This T cell receptor (beta chain) originates from a study of cytomegalovirus exposure and HLA in healthy donors. Trimming shortened V by 7 bases and J by 4 bases, and 7 bases separated the two germline ends. The CDR3 loop spans 11 amino acids. Germline V lookup: CDR1 MDHEN, CDR2 SYDVKM. Primers for the PCR totalled 60 Vbeta and 13 Jbeta. Original analysis: In a later analysis, 75 million to 85 million unique TCR beta chains included roughly 11 million shared by two or more donors. The repertoire was sequenced with immunoSEQ multiplex PCR; TCRdb's copy has only in-frame clones and lacks some. For V, J and clone size, that table is used; D and trimming come from the DNA. The sample lists about 180,000 clones, about three quarters occurring once.

This receptor was identified in a man between 18 and 35 years old in good health and CMV-seronegative. J is TRBJ1-2 and V is TRBV28, with D hard to call. The sample consisted of PBMCs. In DNA, the CDR3 is TGTGCCAGCAAGGAGGGCTATGGCTACACCTTC. Its translation is CASKEGYGYTF.